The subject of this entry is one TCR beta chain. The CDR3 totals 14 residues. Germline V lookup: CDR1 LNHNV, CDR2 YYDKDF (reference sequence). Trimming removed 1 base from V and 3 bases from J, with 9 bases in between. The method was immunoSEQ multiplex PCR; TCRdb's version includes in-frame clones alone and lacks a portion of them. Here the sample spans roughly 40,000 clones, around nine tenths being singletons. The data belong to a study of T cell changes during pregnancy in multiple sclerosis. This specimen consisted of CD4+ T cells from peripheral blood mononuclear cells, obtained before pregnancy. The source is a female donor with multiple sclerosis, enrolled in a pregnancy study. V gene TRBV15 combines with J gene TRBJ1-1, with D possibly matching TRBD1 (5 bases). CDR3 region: CATSRGQGYTEAFF. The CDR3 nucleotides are TGTGCCACCAGCAGAGGGCAGGGATACACTGAAGCTTTCTTT.